Listed below are T cell receptor beta chains from one sample, sequenced in a study of T cell changes during pregnancy in multiple sclerosis. The table came from immunoSEQ multiplex PCR; TCRdb's copy has only in-frame clones and leaves some out. The repertoire includes about 64,000 clones, roughly 87% of them detected once, and approximately 2% sits in the top ten. This sample comprised peripheral blood, obtained in the second trimester of pregnancy. Source of these receptors: a female donor in good health, enrolled as a control in a pregnancy study. Both conserved end residues are part of each CDR3. Fields, in order: CDR3 DNA, CDR3 protein, clone size, V gene, J gene, D gene. A D gene is named only where the DNA matches it firmly. Not every row has a clone size; where given, it reads once, few, many or a size class.

CDR3nt: TGTGCCAGCAGCTTAACGAAGAACAGGAGCGATTACGAGCAGTACTTC
CDR3aa: CASSLTKNRSDYEQYF
abundance: NA
v_gene: TRBV11-3
j_gene: TRBJ2-7
d_gene: NA

CDR3nt: TGTGCCAGTAGCAACGGACCGGAGGGCCTCTACAATGAGCAGTTCTTC
CDR3aa: CASSNGPEGLYNEQFF
abundance: NA
v_gene: TRBV19
j_gene: TRBJ2-1
d_gene: NA

CDR3nt: TGTGCCAGCAGCCATAGCGGGAGGGAAACAGATACGCAGTATTTT
CDR3aa: CASSHSGRETDTQYF
abundance: NA
v_gene: TRBV7-9
j_gene: TRBJ2-3
d_gene: TRBD2

CDR3nt: TGTGCCAGTAGTACCGGGGCGGGAAGCTCCTACGAGCAGTACTTC
CDR3aa: CASSTGAGSSYEQYF
abundance: NA
v_gene: TRBV19
j_gene: TRBJ2-7
d_gene: NA

CDR3nt: TGTGCCAGCAGGCCGGGACAGGGGGCGAGGGGCCAAAACATTCAGTACTTC
CDR3aa: CASRPGQGARGQNIQYF
abundance: NA
v_gene: TRBV28
j_gene: TRBJ2-4
d_gene: TRBD1

CDR3nt: TGCGCCAGCAGTGAGTCCGGGCAGGGTAACTATGGCTACACCTTC
CDR3aa: CASSESGQGNYGYTF
abundance: NA
v_gene: TRBV10-2
j_gene: TRBJ1-2
d_gene: NA

CDR3nt: TGTGCTAGCAGCCGCCGGGGGGCCTCTGTTGATGAGCAGTTCTTC
CDR3aa: CASSRRGASVDEQFF
abundance: NA
v_gene: TRBV7-7
j_gene: TRBJ2-1
d_gene: NA

CDR3nt: TGTGCCAGCAGCTCTTCAGGACAGAAGGACTACGAGCAGTACTTC
CDR3aa: CASSSSGQKDYEQYF
abundance: NA
v_gene: TRBV7-6
j_gene: TRBJ2-7
d_gene: NA

CDR3nt: TGTGCCAGTAGTATAGACCTACACCTCACGGGTGGCTACACCTTC
CDR3aa: CASSIDLHLTGGYTF
abundance: NA
v_gene: TRBV19
j_gene: TRBJ1-2
d_gene: NA

CDR3nt: TGTGCCAGCAGTCGGGACTCCGATCCGTATGGCTACACCTTC
CDR3aa: CASSRDSDPYGYTF
abundance: once
v_gene: TRBV27
j_gene: TRBJ1-2
d_gene: NA

CDR3nt: TGTGCCAGCAGCGTAGAACAGGACGGCAATCAGCCCCAGCATTTT
CDR3aa: CASSVEQDGNQPQHF
abundance: NA
v_gene: TRBV9
j_gene: TRBJ1-5
d_gene: NA

CDR3nt: TGCGCCAGCAGCTTGCCACGAAGGGGGTCTGACACTGAAGCTTTCTTT
CDR3aa: CASSLPRRGSDTEAFF
abundance: NA
v_gene: TRBV5-1
j_gene: TRBJ1-1
d_gene: NA

CDR3nt: TGTGCCAGTAGTATAGACCTCGAGACAAACACTGAAGCTTTCTTT
CDR3aa: CASSIDLETNTEAFF
abundance: NA
v_gene: TRBV19
j_gene: TRBJ1-1
d_gene: NA

CDR3nt: TGTGCCAGCAGTTTTCAAGCGGGCAGTGGGGCTGAAGCTTTCTTT
CDR3aa: CASSFQAGSGAEAFF
abundance: NA
v_gene: TRBV27
j_gene: TRBJ1-1
d_gene: NA

CDR3nt: TGTGCCAGCAGCTTGACTAGTTATGAGACCCAGTACTTC
CDR3aa: CASSLTSYETQYF
abundance: NA
v_gene: TRBV5-6
j_gene: TRBJ2-5
d_gene: NA

CDR3nt: TGTGCCAGCAGTTACGGCCAGGGGGGAAACACCATATATTTT
CDR3aa: CASSYGQGGNTIYF
abundance: NA
v_gene: TRBV6-5
j_gene: TRBJ1-3
d_gene: NA

CDR3nt: TGTGCCAGCATAGGAGAGGGAGGGAAACTGTTTTTT
CDR3aa: CASIGEGGKLFF
abundance: NA
v_gene: TRBV27
j_gene: TRBJ1-4
d_gene: NA